This section outlines one TCR beta chain sequence together with its context. Its specificity is not known. Per germline, CDR1 LNHDA and CDR2 SQIVND (reference sequence). V lost 6 bases, J lost 6 bases, and 13 bases stayed unmatched. This CDR3 contains 16 residues. Libraries were prepared by immunoSEQ multiplex PCR; TCRdb keeps only in-frame clonotypes and omits some of them. The repertoire holds over 100,000 clones, with just under 95% as singletons. The sample belongs to a study of graft-versus-host responses after intestinal transplantation. The TCR comes from a human donor who received an intestinal transplant. This material consisted of unstimulated CD4+ T cells sorted from spleen or lymph node cells, taken before intestinal transplant. V and J are TRBV19 and TRBJ2-1, with 8 bases identical to TRBD2. The CDR3 reads CASRDRSGSRGNEQFF. For the CDR3, the DNA is TGTGCCAGTAGGGACAGAAGCGGGAGTCGGGGCAATGAGCAGTTCTTC.